This TCR beta chain originates from a study of blood T cell repertoires in COVID-19 (TCRdb year 2020). As for the study more broadly: Samples from collaborators originated in the United States, Italy and Spain and spanned both the acute and convalescent phases of COVID-19. The dataset comprised deeply sampled blood TCRbeta repertoires from subjects exposed to, actively infected with, or recovered from COVID-19. A freely available public database, intended as a resource for researchers studying the immune response to SARS-CoV-2, is where the repertoires were released. The material from the prospective study consisted of cDNA or gDNA derived from T cells, B-cell-depleted T cells, or PBMCs. Where available, HLA class I and class II types were taken from metadata supplied by the sample provider and were not determined by assay-based typing. A de-identified subject ID, COVID-19 status, age in years and sex were almost always included in the sample metadata. Samples were obtained from the ongoing ImmuneRACE study (first 160 participants) and from over 1,000 subjects provided by 6 global collaborators. General findings and caveats noted by the study authors: Clinical and demographic metadata were provided uncurated, with the amount varying by source and participant.

This clone was detected once. This receptor's antigen is unknown. The input lacks base qualities; no much larger clone sits a single base away. For CDR1 and CDR2, the germline V gene lists SNHLY and FYNNEI. The germline V end is reduced by 11 bases and the J end by 7 bases; junction bases left unmatched: 11. Spanning cysteine to phenylalanine, the CDR3 consists of 13 amino acids. CDR3 DNA only is kept here, 39 bases in frame from base 1. TCRbeta CDR3 regions were amplified from genomic DNA using the immunoSEQ Assay, a bias-controlled multiplex PCR. The original pipeline was this. Nucleated cell counts per sample were estimated from amplification of reference gene primers within the assay. To quantify the absolute abundance of each unique TCRbeta CDR3 rearrangement, sequence reads were collapsed and filtered. For each sample, productive Simpson clonality was calculated as the square root of Simpson's diversity index across productive rearrangements. TCRdb provides this immuneACCESS table in a form limited to in-frame rearrangements. Some clones are lacking; in checked studies, under half of them reflect an unresolved V gene, and why the rest are absent is not known. From that table come the V and J calls and clone size; the DNA was used to work out D and trimming. Across this sample there are about 170,000 clones, with about nine tenths seen only once. About a quarter of the sample is taken by the ten largest.

Collaborating institutions collected whole blood in K2EDTA tubes following their own protocols. For TCRbeta analysis, collaborators shipped samples as frozen whole blood, isolated PBMCs, or DNA extracted from either of those sample types. Sequencing used peripheral blood. The origin of this receptor is a man aged 55 to 70 with acute or convalescent COVID-19. Recombination joined TRBV2 with TRBJ2-1, with 7 central nucleotides matching TRBD1. The nucleotide sequence reads as follows: TGTGCCGGGGCAATGTCACAGGGGAATGAGCAGTTCTTC. Translated, it reads CAGAMSQGNEQFF.